This TCR beta chain was retrieved from a study of T cells after yellow fever vaccination. Study results and caveats: Reappearance after the booster was seen for most primary-vaccination clones, at more than 95% CD4 and 75% to 90% CD8.

Germline assignment: CDR1 SQVTM and CDR2 ANQGSEA. Trimming cost V 0 bases and J 14 bases, with 11 bases left between them. This CDR3 contains 11 residues. This clonotype was counted a few times. Its antigen remains unknown. Template switching with 5'RACE generated the TCR cDNA and added a universal primer site and UMIs. TCRdb itself ran the 5' RACE reads through MiXCR, one entry per CDR3 protein. The repertoire holds a few hundred thousand distinct CDR3 sequences, 8.1% seen once, with roughly 15% in the top ten. This TCR came from a man aged 18 to 35 who received the YFV17D yellow fever vaccine. This chain links TRBV29-1 with TRBJ2-1, with D perhaps assigned TRBD1 or TRBD2 (5 bases each). Sample: PBMCs, taken roughly 47 days after the first yellow fever vaccination. Here the CDR3 DNA reads TGCAGCGTTGAAGAAAGGGACGGCGAGTTCTTC. This encodes CSVEERDGEFF.